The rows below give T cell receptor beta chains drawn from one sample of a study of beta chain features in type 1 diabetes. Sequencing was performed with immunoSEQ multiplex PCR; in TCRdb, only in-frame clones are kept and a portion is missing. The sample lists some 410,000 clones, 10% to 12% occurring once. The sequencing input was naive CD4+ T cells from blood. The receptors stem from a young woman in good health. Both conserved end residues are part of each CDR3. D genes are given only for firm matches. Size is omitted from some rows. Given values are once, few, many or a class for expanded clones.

CDR3: CASSFTGGSGNTIYF; DNA: TGTGCCAGCAGCTTTACAGGGGGCTCTGGAAACACCATATATTTT; D: TRBD1; J: TRBJ1-3; size: few; V: TRBV7-3
CDR3: CASSFSGSYEQYF; DNA: TGTGCCAGTAGTTTCAGCGGGAGTTACGAGCAGTACTTC; D: TRBD2; J: TRBJ2-7; size: -; V: TRBV19
CDR3: CASSLYELMNTEAFF; DNA: TGTGCCAGCAGCTTGTACGAACTAATGAACACTGAAGCTTTCTTT; D: -; J: TRBJ1-1; size: few; V: TRBV7-2
CDR3: CASSLDTGTSATDTQYF; DNA: TGCGCCAGCAGCTTGGACACCGGGACTAGTGCCACAGATACGCAGTATTTT; D: TRBD2; J: TRBJ2-3; size: few; V: TRBV5-1
CDR3: CASSYGGIEKLFF; DNA: TGTGCCAGCAGTTATGGAGGGATTGAAAAACTGTTTTTT; D: -; J: TRBJ1-4; size: few; V: TRBV6-5
CDR3: CASSSQWGTDTQYF; DNA: TGTGCCAGCAGCTCCCAGTGGGGCACAGATACGCAGTATTTT; D: -; J: TRBJ2-3; size: few; V: TRBV7-8
CDR3: CASSQGATGDLGYTF; DNA: TGTGCCAGCAGCCAAGGTGCTACAGGGGATTTAGGCTACACCTTC; D: TRBD1; J: TRBJ1-2; size: few; V: TRBV4-2
CDR3: CASSFPTSGRGETQYF; DNA: TGTGCCAGCAGCTTCCCGACTAGCGGGAGGGGAGAGACCCAGTACTTC; D: TRBD2; J: TRBJ2-5; size: few; V: TRBV7-2
CDR3: CASSVPGLAGRREQYF; DNA: TGTGCCAGCAGCGTACCGGGACTAGCGGGTAGGCGCGAGCAGTACTTC; D: TRBD2; J: TRBJ2-7; size: few; V: TRBV5-4
CDR3: CASSEGSQKYYGYTF; DNA: TGTGCCAGCAGTGAAGGGAGCCAAAAGTATTATGGCTACACCTTC; D: -; J: TRBJ1-2; size: few; V: TRBV6-1
CDR3: CASSLGHGEVGYEQYF; DNA: TGTGCCAGCAGCTTAGGTCACGGAGAAGTTGGCTACGAGCAGTACTTC; D: -; J: TRBJ2-7; size: few; V: TRBV11-3
CDR3: CASSQGALAGIDEQFF; DNA: TGTGCCAGCAGCCAAGGTGCGCTAGCGGGAATCGATGAGCAGTTCTTC; D: TRBD2; J: TRBJ2-1; size: few; V: TRBV14
CDR3: CASSLADGYTF; DNA: TGTGCCAGCAGTTTAGCGGATGGCTACACCTTC; D: -; J: TRBJ1-2; size: -; V: TRBV28
CDR3: CASPLKGGTDGYTF; DNA: TGTGCCAGCCCATTGAAAGGGGGCACGGATGGCTACACCTTC; D: TRBD1; J: TRBJ1-2; size: few; V: TRBV7-2
CDR3: CSVGDTREPNYGYTF; DNA: TGCAGCGTCGGGGACACGAGGGAGCCTAACTATGGCTACACCTTC; D: -; J: TRBJ1-2; size: -; V: TRBV29-1
CDR3: CASSSGFITDTQYF; DNA: TGTGCCAGCTCTAGCGGGTTTATTACAGATACGCAGTATTTT; D: TRBD2; J: TRBJ2-3; size: few; V: TRBV6-4
CDR3: CASSVASRNYNEQFF; DNA: TGTGCCAGCAGCGTAGCGAGCCGAAACTACAATGAGCAGTTCTTC; D: -; J: TRBJ2-1; size: few; V: TRBV9
CDR3: CASSFRRGYNEQFF; DNA: TGTGCCAGCAGTTTTCGGCGGGGTTACAATGAGCAGTTCTTC; D: -; J: TRBJ2-1; size: -; V: TRBV27
CDR3: CASSAPGTGGPGELFF; DNA: TGTGCCAGCAGTGCGCCCGGGACAGGGGGACCCGGGGAGCTGTTTTTT; D: TRBD1; J: TRBJ2-2; size: few; V: TRBV25-1
CDR3: CAISELAQGEQYF; DNA: TGTGCCATCAGTGAGCTGGCTCAGGGGGAGCAGTACTTC; D: -; J: TRBJ2-7; size: few; V: TRBV10-3
CDR3: CSVGDPDKDGYTF; DNA: TGCAGCGTCGGGGACCCAGATAAGGATGGCTACACCTTC; D: -; J: TRBJ1-2; size: -; V: TRBV29-1
CDR3: CASSLESAVETQYF; DNA: TGTGCTAGCAGCTTAGAATCCGCCGTGGAGACCCAGTACTTC; D: -; J: TRBJ2-5; size: once; V: TRBV7-7
CDR3: CSVEAGQLYEQYF; DNA: TGCAGCGTTGAAGCGGGACAGCTCTACGAGCAGTACTTC; D: TRBD1; J: TRBJ2-7; size: -; V: TRBV29-1
CDR3: CASGPGRSTDTQYF; DNA: TGCGCCAGCGGGCCGGGCAGAAGCACAGATACGCAGTATTTT; D: -; J: TRBJ2-3; size: few; V: TRBV5-1
CDR3: CATSRVPPGETQYF; DNA: TGTGCCACCAGCAGAGTCCCTCCCGGGGAGACCCAGTACTTC; D: -; J: TRBJ2-5; size: few; V: TRBV15
CDR3: CSVEDRPYEQYF; DNA: TGCAGCGTTGAAGACCGACCCTACGAGCAGTACTTC; D: -; J: TRBJ2-7; size: -; V: TRBV29-1
CDR3: CASSLARGGDEQFF; DNA: TGTGCCAGCAGCTTAGCGCGGGGGGGCGATGAGCAGTTCTTC; D: TRBD2; J: TRBJ2-1; size: -; V: TRBV7-8
CDR3: CASSLTGTGPEQYF; DNA: TGCGCCAGCAGCCTAACCGGGACAGGGCCCGAGCAGTACTTC; D: TRBD1; J: TRBJ2-7; size: many; V: TRBV4-3
CDR3: CASRTGGRRATQYF; DNA: TGTGCCAGCAGGACAGGGGGACGTCGAGCGACCCAGTACTTC; D: TRBD1; J: TRBJ2-5; size: -; V: TRBV2
CDR3: CASSYSTLGSRFF; DNA: TGTGCCAGCAGTTACTCGACATTGGGGTCTAGGTTCTTC; D: -; J: TRBJ2-1; size: -; V: TRBV6-5
CDR3: CASSLGNQVPQHF; DNA: TGTGCCAGCAGCTTAGGGAACCAGGTACCCCAGCATTTT; D: -; J: TRBJ1-5; size: few; V: TRBV7-2
CDR3: CASSLWSLNEQFF; DNA: TGTGCCAGCAGCTTATGGTCGCTCAATGAGCAGTTCTTC; D: -; J: TRBJ2-1; size: -; V: TRBV13
CDR3: CASSPGHEAGELFF; DNA: TGCGCCAGCAGCCCCGGACACGAGGCCGGGGAGCTGTTTTTT; D: -; J: TRBJ2-2; size: few; V: TRBV4-3
CDR3: CASSQEAVSTDTQYF; DNA: TGTGCCAGCAGCCAAGAGGCAGTTAGCACAGATACGCAGTATTTT; D: -; J: TRBJ2-3; size: -; V: TRBV4-2
CDR3: CASSPRPRDRILAKNIQYF; DNA: TGTGCCAGTAGCCCGCGCCCGCGGGACAGAATCCTAGCCAAAAACATTCAGTACTTC; D: -; J: TRBJ2-4; size: -; V: TRBV19
CDR3: CASSSDRNYGYTF; DNA: TGTGCCAGTAGTTCCGACAGAAACTATGGCTACACCTTC; D: -; J: TRBJ1-2; size: -; V: TRBV19
CDR3: CASSPADRHSYEQYF; DNA: TGTGCCAGCAGCCCGGCGGACAGACACTCCTACGAGCAGTACTTC; D: -; J: TRBJ2-7; size: -; V: TRBV7-9
CDR3: CASSVARTPTGELFF; DNA: TGTGCCAGCAGCGTAGCTCGGACCCCGACCGGGGAGCTGTTTTTT; D: -; J: TRBJ2-2; size: -; V: TRBV9
CDR3: CASSLDRYNEQFF; DNA: TGTGCCAGCAGCTTGGACAGGTACAATGAGCAGTTCTTC; D: TRBD1; J: TRBJ2-1; size: -; V: TRBV7-9
CDR3: CASSLSIQTGGSEQFF; DNA: TGTGCCAGCAGCTTGAGCATACAAACAGGGGGCTCCGAGCAGTTCTTC; D: TRBD1; J: TRBJ2-1; size: few; V: TRBV7-6
CDR3: CASSESGLNKETQYF; DNA: TGTGCCAGCAGTGAATCGGGCCTGAATAAAGAGACCCAGTACTTC; D: -; J: TRBJ2-5; size: -; V: TRBV25-1
CDR3: CAWSWGSSGNTIYF; DNA: TGTGCCTGGAGTTGGGGCAGCTCTGGAAACACCATATATTTT; D: -; J: TRBJ1-3; size: -; V: TRBV30
CDR3: CASSLTGTNSPLHF; DNA: TGCGCCAGCAGCCTAACAGGGACCAACTCACCCCTCCACTTT; D: -; J: TRBJ1-6; size: -; V: TRBV4-3
CDR3: CASRADHYEQYF; DNA: TGTGCCAGCCGGGCAGACCACTACGAGCAGTACTTC; D: -; J: TRBJ2-7; size: few; V: TRBV6-5
CDR3: CASSLGQNYGYTF; DNA: TGTGCCAGCAGCTTAGGCCAGAACTATGGCTACACCTTC; D: -; J: TRBJ1-2; size: -; V: TRBV7-9
CDR3: CASSTTGLGQPQHF; DNA: TGTGCCAGCAGCACCACAGGGCTGGGCCAGCCCCAGCATTTT; D: -; J: TRBJ1-5; size: few; V: TRBV2